This T cell receptor (beta chain) came from a study of cytomegalovirus exposure and HLA in healthy donors. Vbeta (60) and Jbeta (13) primers were used in the PCR. Measured with immunoSEQ multiplex PCR; TCRdb has only the in-frame clones, and not every one. The table includes 65,000 to 75,000 clones, about 80% detected once. Regarding the study as a whole: In most subjects, TCR beta sequences reportedly gave accurate predictions of HLA-A and HLA-B alleles.

On this clone itself: Its antigen is not identified.

The CDR3 consists of 16 residues. With 4 bases clipped from V and 6 bases from J, the junction kept 9 bases outside the gene matches. From germline, CDR1 is SGHRS and CDR2 YFSETQ. This TCR derives from a man in his forties or fifties in good health and CMV-seronegative. J is TRBJ2-2 and V is TRBV5-1, with 10 bases lining up with TRBD2. The sequenced sample was PBMCs. Written as DNA, the CDR3 is TGCGCCAGCAGCCCCTCCGGGACTAGCGTCGCCGGGGAGCTGTTTTTT. This gives the protein CASSPSGTSVAGELFF.